This T cell receptor beta chain originates from a study of tumor and adjacent non-tumor tissue in lung cancer. Study findings and constraints: TCR diversity was significantly greater in tumor than normal lung tissue. Tumor repertoires had a smaller top 100 clone share than normal lung.

The library came from three nested PCR rounds adapted from ARM-PCR protocols. TCRdb analysed the multiplex PCR reads with MiXCR anew, one entry per CDR3 protein. The sample shows some 71,000 distinct CDR3 sequences, approximately 77% of them seen only once. There are 16 residues in the CDR3. Germline CDR1 reads SGHAT; CDR2 reads FQDESV (reference sequence). V was shortened by 9 bases and J by 6 bases, with 23 bases between the two germline ends. RNA was extracted from bulk tissue without any cell sorting. Between August and November 2014, newly diagnosed, chemotherapy-naive lung cancer patients underwent thoracic surgery in China. Note on this clonotype: Its antigen is not identified.

This TCR derives from a woman in her thirties or forties with non-small cell lung cancer. Sequences were obtained from lung tumor tissue. The V call is TRBV11-1, the J call TRBJ2-2, with D maybe TRBD2 (6 bases). The CDR3 region has the DNA TGTGCCAGTAGCCCAGAGGGTACTAGCATGGCCGGGGAGCTGTTTTTT. This encodes CASSPEGTSMAGELFF. The variable domain in full, completed from reference TRBV11-1 and TRBJ2-2, reads EAEVAQSPRYKITEKSQAVAFWCDPISGHATLYWYRQILGQGPELLVQFQDESVVDDSQLPKDRFSAERLKGVDSTLKIQPAELGDSAMYLCASSPEGTSMAGELFFGEGSRLTVL.